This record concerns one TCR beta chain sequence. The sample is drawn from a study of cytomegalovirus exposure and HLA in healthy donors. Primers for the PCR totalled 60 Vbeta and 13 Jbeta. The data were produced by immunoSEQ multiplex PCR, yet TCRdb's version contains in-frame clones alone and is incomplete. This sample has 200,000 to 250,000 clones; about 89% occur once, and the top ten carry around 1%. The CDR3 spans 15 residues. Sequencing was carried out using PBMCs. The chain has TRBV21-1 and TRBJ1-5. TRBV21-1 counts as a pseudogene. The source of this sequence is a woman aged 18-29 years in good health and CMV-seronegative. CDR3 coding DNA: TGTGCCAGCACCCTGCGGAGGAGTAGTAGAAGAACCCAGCATTTT. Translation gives CASTLRRSSRRTQHF.